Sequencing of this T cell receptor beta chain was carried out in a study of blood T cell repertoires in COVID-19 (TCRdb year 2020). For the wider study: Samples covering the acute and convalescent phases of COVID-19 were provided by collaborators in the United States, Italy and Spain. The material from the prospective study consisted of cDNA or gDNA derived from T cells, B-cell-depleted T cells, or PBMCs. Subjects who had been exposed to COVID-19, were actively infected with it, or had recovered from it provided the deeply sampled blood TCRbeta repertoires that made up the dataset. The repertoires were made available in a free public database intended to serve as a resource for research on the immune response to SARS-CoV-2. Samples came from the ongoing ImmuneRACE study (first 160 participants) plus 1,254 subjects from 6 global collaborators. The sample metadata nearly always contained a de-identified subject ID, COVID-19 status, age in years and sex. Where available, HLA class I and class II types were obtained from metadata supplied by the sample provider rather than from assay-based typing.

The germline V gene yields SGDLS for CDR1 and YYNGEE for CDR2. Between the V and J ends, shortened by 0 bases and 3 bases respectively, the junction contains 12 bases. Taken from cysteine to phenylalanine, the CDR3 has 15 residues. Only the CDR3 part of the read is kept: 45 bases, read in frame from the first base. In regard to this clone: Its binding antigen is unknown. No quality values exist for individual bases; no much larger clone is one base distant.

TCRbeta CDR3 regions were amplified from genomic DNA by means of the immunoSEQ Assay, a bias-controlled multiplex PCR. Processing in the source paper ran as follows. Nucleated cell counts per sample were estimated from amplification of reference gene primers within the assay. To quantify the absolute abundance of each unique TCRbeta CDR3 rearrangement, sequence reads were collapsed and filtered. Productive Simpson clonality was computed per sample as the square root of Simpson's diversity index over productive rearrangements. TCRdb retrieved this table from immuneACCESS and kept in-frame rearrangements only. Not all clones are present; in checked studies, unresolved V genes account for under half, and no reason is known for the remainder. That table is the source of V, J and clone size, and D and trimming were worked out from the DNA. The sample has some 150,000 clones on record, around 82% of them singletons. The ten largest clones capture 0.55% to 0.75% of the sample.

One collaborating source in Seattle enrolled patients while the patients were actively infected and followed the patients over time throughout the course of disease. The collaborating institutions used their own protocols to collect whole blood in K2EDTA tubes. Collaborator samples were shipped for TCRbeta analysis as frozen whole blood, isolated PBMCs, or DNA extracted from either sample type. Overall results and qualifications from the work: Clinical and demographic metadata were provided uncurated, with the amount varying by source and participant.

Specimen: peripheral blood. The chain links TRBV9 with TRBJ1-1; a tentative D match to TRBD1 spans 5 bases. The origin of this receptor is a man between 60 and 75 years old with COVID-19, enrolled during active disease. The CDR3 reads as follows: CASSVAGGLDTEAFF. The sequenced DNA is TGTGCCAGCAGCGTAGCCGGGGGTCTGGACACTGAAGCTTTCTTT.